This TCR beta chain was sequenced for a study of early T cells in non-severe SARS-CoV-2 infection (dated by TCRdb to the early 2020s). Some background on the complete study: TCR sequencing used bulk RNA from unsorted whole blood, so alpha and beta chains could not be paired.

This clonotype has at least ten counts. Its antigen remains undetermined. No qualities accompany the bases; no much larger clone lies one base away. The CDR1 and CDR2 encoded by the germline V gene are SNHLY and FYNNEI. The germline ends are 14 bases apart after V is trimmed by 6 bases and J by 3 bases. The cysteine opens and the phenylalanine closes a CDR3 of 15 amino acids. The DNA shown is the 45-base CDR3, in frame from base 1. This was a case-control study nested in a cohort of healthcare workers in London, UK, who had nasopharyngeal swab PCR tests and blood samples taken every week. Healthcare workers were enrolled in the week of the UK lockdown, from 23 to 31 March 2020, and were followed every week for up to roughly 16 weeks. The research as a whole found: VDJdb matching was skewed toward anti-spike CD8 responses, so virus-specific expansions were likely underestimated and private and CD4 specificities were missed.

Libraries were constructed by 5' RACE. The run used a NextSeq 500. To correct for sequencing error and PCR bias, the TCR library protocol tagged individual cDNA molecules with unique molecular identifiers. TCR alpha and beta chains were both sequenced, and the abundances of alpha and beta sequences in each sample were closely correlated with each other. The published analysis was carried out like this. Decombinator V4 was used to perform V gene, J gene and CDR3 annotation of TCR sequences. TCRs were defined as expanded if a significant change between any two time points was detected under a Poisson model with p below 0.0001. TCR abundances were normalised to the total number of TCRs sequenced in each sample and reported as counts per million. MAIT TCRs were defined by TRAV1-2 paired with TRAJ12, TRAJ20 or TRAJ33, and iNKT TCRs by TRAV10 paired with TRAJ18. VDJdb, accessed on 1 November 2021, was searched for TCRs annotated for CMV, EBV and SARS-CoV-2, and TCRs annotated for more than one antigen were excluded. TCRdb reprocessed the public reads (quality trimming at Q25 with fastp, clone calling with MiXCR) and kept in-frame beta chains. One record per CDR3 amino acid sequence lists the most common genes and DNA. It is TCRdb's table, rather than the study itself, that gives the V and J calls and clone size. Recorded for this sample are 70,000 or so distinct CDR3 sequences; 12% of them occurred a single time. About 1.7% of the sample rests with the top ten.

The chain joins TRBV2 to TRBJ1-4, with the D gene call left open. Source material: whole blood. The sequence came from an adult who was a healthcare worker with PCR-confirmed SARS-CoV-2 infection or an uninfected control (not recorded which). CDR3 sequence: CASSAPRGSNEKLFF. The DNA reads as follows: TGTGCCAGCAGCGCCCCGCGAGGGTCTAATGAAAAACTGTTTTTT.